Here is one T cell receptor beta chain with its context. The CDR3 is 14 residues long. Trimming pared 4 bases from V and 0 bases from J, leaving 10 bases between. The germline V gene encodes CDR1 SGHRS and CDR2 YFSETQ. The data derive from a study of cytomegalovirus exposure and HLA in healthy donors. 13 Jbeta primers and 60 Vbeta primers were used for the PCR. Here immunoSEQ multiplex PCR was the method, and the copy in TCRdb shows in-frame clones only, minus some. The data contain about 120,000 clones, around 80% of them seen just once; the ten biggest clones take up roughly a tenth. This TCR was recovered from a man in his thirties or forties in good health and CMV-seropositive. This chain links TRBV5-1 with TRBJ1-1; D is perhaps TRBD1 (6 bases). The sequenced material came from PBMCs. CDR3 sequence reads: CASSRDTLNTEAFF. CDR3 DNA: TGCGCCAGCAGCAGGGACACGCTGAACACTGAAGCTTTCTTT.